The 26 T cell receptor beta chains below come from one sample, sequenced in a study of T cell responses to AZD1222 COVID-19 vaccine. Repertoires were generated with immunoSEQ multiplex PCR, while TCRdb's copy carries only in-frame clones and drops some. This sample has under 150,000 clones, with about 89% found just once. The sequencing here drew on peripheral blood, taken on day 0 of AZD1222 vaccination. The receptors stem from an adult in good health.

The chain uses TRBV21-1 and TRBJ1-2; TRBD1 was called by the table and not checked on the DNA. TRBV21-1 is flagged as a pseudogene. The CDR3 extends over 18 amino acids. CDR3 in amino acids: CASSKSPRRQGVDYGYTF. The CDR3 DNA reads as TGTGCCAGCAGCAAAAGCCCCCGTAGACAGGGGGTAGACTATGGCTACACCTTC.

The chain employs TRBV5-4 and TRBJ2-1; the D is unclear. Germline loops: CDR1 SGHNT, CDR2 YYREEE (reference sequence). Between the trimmed V and J ends, which lost 1 base and 0 bases, there was a span of 11 bases. The CDR3 spans 16 residues. The CDR3 bases are TGTGCCAGCAGCTTGACAGCCCAGAGCTCCTACAATGAGCAGTTCTTC. Amino acids: CASSLTAQSSYNEQFF. Complete variable domain (other parts from reference TRBV5-4 and TRBJ2-1): ETGVTQSPTHLIKTRGQQVTLRCSSQSGHNTVSWYQQALGQGPQFIFQYYREEENGRGNFPPRFSGLQFPNYSSELNVNALELDDSALYLCASSLTAQSSYNEQFFGPGTRLTVL.

The chain joins TRBV2 to TRBJ2-1; TRBD2 matches at 7 bases. The CDR3 spans 16 residues. In germline, CDR1 is SNHLY, CDR2 FYNNEI. The J segment lost 7 bases and the V segment lost 3 bases, leaving 12 bases of the junction unmatched. The CDR3 nucleotides are TGTGCCAGCAGTGAGTGGTCTAGCGGTGGCTTTAATGAGCAGTTCTTC. Translated, it gives CASSEWSSGGFNEQFF.

The V call is TRBV11-3, the J call TRBJ2-5, with 7 bases aligning to TRBD1. Germline V gives CDR1 SGHNT, CDR2 YENEEA. V shed 4 bases and J 2 bases; nucleotides not matched to a gene: 1. The CDR3 contains 13 residues. The DNA of the CDR3 is TGTGCCAGCAGCTCGGGACAGCAAGAGACCCAGTACTTC. Its protein is CASSSGQQETQYF. The full variable domain, rest sourced from reference TRBV11-3 and TRBJ2-5, is EAGVVQSPRYKIIEKKQPVAFWCNPISGHNTLYWYLQNLGQGPELLIRYENEEAVDDSQLPKDRFSAERLKGVDSTLKIQPAELGDSAVYLCASSSGQQETQYFGPGTRLLVL.

The DNA of the CDR3 is TGTGCCAGCAGCAAAAAGGAGGAGACGCGACAAATATATAATTCACCCCTCCACTTT. This translates into CASSKKEETRQIYNSPLHF. The J gene is TRBJ1-6, the V gene TRBV21-1. TRBV21-1 is termed a pseudogene. The CDR3 loop spans 19 amino acids.

This clone was counted once. The CDR3 DNA sequence: TGTGCCAGCAGCTTAAAGTCCGGGCTTGAGCAGTTCTTC. Protein product: CASSLKSGLEQFF. The chain joins TRBV7-3 to TRBJ2-1; D is undetermined. The germline CDR1 and CDR2 sequences are SGHTA and FQGTGA. The CDR3 length is 13 residues. V was shortened by 1 base and J by 9 bases, with 10 bases between the two germline ends. The full variable domain, its missing parts supplied by reference TRBV7-3 and TRBJ2-1, is GAGVSQTPSNKVTEKGKYVELRCDPISGHTALYWYRQSLGQGPEFLIYFQGTGAADDSGLPNDRFFAVRPEGSVSTLKIQRTERGDSAVYLCASSLKSGLEQFFGPGTRLTVL.

The chain carries TRBV29-1 and TRBJ1-2; 7 bases align to TRBD1. The CDR3 runs to 12 residues. The ends lost 3 bases at V and 8 bases at J; junction bases unmatched: 6. In germline, CDR1 is SQVTM, CDR2 ANQGSEA. CDR3 loop: CSVEGGGIGYTF. CDR3 sequence (DNA): TGCAGCGTTGAGGGAGGGGGCATCGGCTACACCTTC.

This chain links TRBV29-1 with TRBJ2-5; TRBD2 matches 10 bases. The germline gives CDR1 SQVTM, CDR2 ANQGSEA. The junction had 6 bases not matched to a gene; V was cut back by 4 bases and J by 1 base. CDR3 size: 15 residues. CDR3 nucleotide sequence: TGCAGCGTTGGCCGGGCTAGCGGGGGCCAAGAGACCCAGTACTTC. Translated: CSVGRASGGQETQYF.

The V gene is TRBV2, the J gene TRBJ1-2; 7 bases match TRBD1. Germline values: CDR1 SNHLY, CDR2 FYNNEI. The CDR3 runs to 14 residues. V dropped 6 bases and J dropped 5; count of bases not matched to a gene: 9. CDR3 sequence (DNA): TGTGCCAGCAGAGCCCCCGGGACAGCGTATGGCTACACCTTC. Protein sequence: CASRAPGTAYGYTF.

This clone was seen only once. This chain joins TRBV5-1 and TRBJ2-7, with a tentative D call TRBD2 (6 bases). From germline, CDR1 is SGHRS and CDR2 YFSETQ. The CDR3 length is 16 residues. Trimming stripped 0 bases from V and 3 bases from J, with 16 bases between. The CDR3 DNA is TGCGCCAGCAGCTTGGACGGGGGTTGGGGGGTCTACGAGCAGTACTTC. Its protein is CASSLDGGWGVYEQYF.

The V and J genes are TRBV5-4 and TRBJ2-7; D is perhaps TRBD2 (5 bases). Trimming stripped 0 bases from V and 2 bases from J, with 12 bases between. The CDR3 has 15 amino acids. Germline V gene lookup returns CDR1 SGHNT and CDR2 YYREEE (reference sequence). CDR3: CASSLGASGAYEQYF. CDR3 coding DNA: TGTGCCAGCAGCTTGGGGGCCAGCGGAGCCTACGAGCAGTACTTC.

The V gene is TRBV30, the J gene TRBJ2-3; 8 bases agree with TRBD2. This CDR3 contains 13 residues. After removal of 5 bases from V and 0 bases from J, the junction contained 1 base not matched to a gene. Germline V gene data show CDR1 as GTSNPN and CDR2 as SVGIG (reference sequence). In DNA form, the CDR3 reads TGTGCCTGGCGGGGGGGTAGCACAGATACGCAGTATTTT. Protein sequence: CAWRGGSTDTQYF.

The chain combines TRBV19 with TRBJ2-2, with 8 nucleotides matching TRBD1. The ends lost 6 bases at V and 6 bases at J; junction bases unmatched: 6. The CDR3 length is 14 residues. Germline-derived CDR1 and CDR2 are LNHDA and SQIVND (reference sequence). The CDR3 is CASRDRVLSGELFF. The CDR3 nucleotides read TGTGCCAGTAGGGACAGGGTTCTTTCCGGGGAGCTGTTTTTT.

The V call is TRBV15, the J call TRBJ2-1; D uncertain. V was trimmed by 0 bases and J by 4 bases, leaving 10 bases between them. CDR3 length: 15 amino acids. Germline CDR1 reads LNHNV; CDR2 reads YYDKDF (reference sequence). The CDR3 DNA reads TGTGCCACCAGCAGAGATCGGCCTGTATACAATGAGCAGTTCTTC. This codes for CATSRDRPVYNEQFF.

The rearrangement joins TRBV25-1 to TRBJ2-7; unclear D gene. This CDR3 spans 12 amino acids. V lost 3 bases to trimming and J lost 3 bases, with 6 bases between them. Germline V gene data show CDR1 as MGHDK and CDR2 as SYGVNS. CDR3 in DNA: TGTGCCAGCAGTGATTCAGTCTACGAGCAGTACTTC. It codes for CASSDSVYEQYF.

The chain joins TRBV9 to TRBJ2-3; TRBD2 agrees at 8 bases. This CDR3 comprises 17 residues. V trimming: 0 bases; J trimming: 8 bases; junction bases outside the gene matches: 14. Germline lookup yields CDR1 SGDLS and CDR2 YYNGEE. CDR3 in DNA: TGTGCCAGCAGCGTAGGAAGTAGCGGGGAGTTTCAGGGTACGCAGTATTTT. As protein: CASSVGSSGEFQGTQYF.

This clone was observed once. This chain connects TRBV6-2 or TRBV6-3 to TRBJ2-2; 9 positions agree with TRBD2. The germline CDR1 and CDR2 sequences are MNHEY and SVGEGT. CDR3 length equals 14 residues. V shed 4 bases and J 5 bases; nucleotides not matched to a gene: 2. This chain's CDR3 is CASSWLAGTGELFF. CDR3 nucleotides: TGTGCCAGCAGTTGGCTAGCGGGAACCGGGGAGCTGTTTTTT.

The chain links TRBV6-5 to TRBJ1-6; D might be TRBD1 (5 bases). Between the trimmed V and J ends, which lost 2 bases and 8 bases, there was a span of 10 bases. The CDR3 contains 14 residues. Germline V gene data show CDR1 as MNHEY and CDR2 as SVGAGI. Written as DNA, the CDR3 is TGTGCCAGCAGTTACCAGGGAGGTGATTCACCCCTCCACTTT. Residues: CASSYQGGDSPLHF.

This clone was seen a single time. This chain links TRBV5-5 with TRBJ2-7, with 7 bases fitting TRBD1. This CDR3 has 16 residues. Germline V gives CDR1 SGHKS, CDR2 YYEKEE (reference sequence). The V gene end was trimmed by 4 bases and the J gene end by 2 bases; junction bases not matched to a gene: 12. As DNA, the CDR3 is TGTGCCAGCAGCCCACCGACAGGGATTACGGCCTACGAGCAGTACTTC. Residues: CASSPPTGITAYEQYF.

J is TRBJ2-2 and V is TRBV7-9; D is uncertain. V was trimmed by 5 bases and J by 0 bases, leaving 10 bases between them. The CDR3 is made up of 15 amino acids. Germline CDR1 is SEHNR and CDR2 is FQNEAQ (reference sequence). The CDR3 loop is CASSAPDANTGELFF. For the CDR3, the DNA is TGTGCCAGCAGCGCCCCAGATGCGAACACCGGGGAGCTGTTTTTT.

This chain connects TRBV5-6 to TRBJ1-6; weak D call: TRBD1 (5 bases). V dropped 4 bases and J dropped 10 bases, with 15 bases sitting between them. This CDR3 region has 14 residues. Germline loops: CDR1 SGHDT, CDR2 YYEEEE. The CDR3, as DNA: TGTGCCAGCAGCCCCGGGGACGTTGGGTCACCCCTCCACTTT. Protein sequence: CASSPGDVGSPLHF.

The chain joins TRBV7-2 to TRBJ1-1, with D maybe TRBD1 (6 bases). The length of the CDR3 is 15 residues. Germline V gene sequence: CDR1 SGHTA, CDR2 FQGNSA. Trimming stripped 2 bases from V and 4 bases from J, with 14 bases between. The CDR3 sequence is CASSLLGGGSTEAFF. The CDR3 bases are TGTGCCAGCAGCTTATTAGGGGGAGGTAGCACTGAAGCTTTCTTT.

The chain combines TRBV27 with TRBJ2-7, with 9 bases that match TRBD2. The CDR3 is made up of 17 amino acids. Germline lookup yields CDR1 MNHEY and CDR2 SMNVEV (reference sequence). Germline trimming cut 2 bases from V and 6 bases from J; bases unmatched to any gene: 14. The CDR3, as DNA: TGTGCCAGCAGTTTAAGCTATCACCTGCGGGAGGGCCGCGAGCAGTACTTC. Its translation is CASSLSYHLREGREQYF.

The V and J genes are TRBV4-3 and TRBJ1-2; D gene ambiguous. Germline assignment: CDR1 LGHNA and CDR2 YSLEER. This CDR3 has 16 amino acids. V shed 0 bases and J shed 0 bases, with 11 bases lying between them. CDR3 sequence (DNA): TGCGCCAGCAGCCAAGATGCTAGGCGGGCTAACTATGGCTACACCTTC. Protein product: CASSQDARRANYGYTF.

The CDR3 DNA follows: TGTGCCAGCAGTGCGCTCAGGGGTCATGAGCAGTTCTTC. Amino acids: CASSALRGHEQFF. V usage is TRBV2 and J usage is TRBJ2-1; possible D gene TRBD1, 6 bases. V lost 4 bases, J lost 8 bases, and 12 bases lay in between. The V gene's germline CDR1 is SNHLY and CDR2 FYNNEI. This CDR3 is built from 13 residues.

V gene TRBV9 combines with J gene TRBJ2-2, with D uncertain. The V end lost 0 bases, the J end lost 0 bases, and 9 bases lay between the germline ends. CDR3 length: 16 residues. Germline lookup yields CDR1 SGDLS and CDR2 YYNGEE. CDR3 sequence reads: CASSVAMISNTGELFF. In DNA form, the CDR3 reads TGTGCCAGCAGCGTAGCTATGATTTCGAACACCGGGGAGCTGTTTTTT.